This TCR beta chain was captured in a study of blood T cell repertoires in COVID-19. Data came from immunoSEQ multiplex PCR; TCRdb stores just in-frame clones and leaves some out. The sample has about 250,000 clones; around 84% are singletons. This receptor was identified in a man aged 18 to 29 who had recovered from COVID-19. Sequenced material: PBMCs or T cells enriched from blood (not recorded which).

CDR3 bases: TGTGCCAGCAGCTTTTCGGGGGGGGAGACCCAGTACTTC. Its protein product is CASSFSGGETQYF. The rearrangement links TRBV7-2 to TRBJ2-5; 8 bases fit TRBD2. The CDR3 sequence is 13 residues long. Unmatched junction bases numbered 2, after V lost 3 bases and J lost 5 bases. Germline V gene lookup returns CDR1 SGHTA and CDR2 FQGNSA.